This TCR beta chain was captured in a study of blood T cell repertoires in COVID-19. In the study overall: T cells, B-cell-depleted T cells, or PBMCs provided the cDNA or gDNA that served as material.

Original handling: Amplification from reference gene primers served as the basis for estimated nucleated cell counts. Only in-frame clones appear in the TCRdb table, and some are missing; sequencing was by immunoSEQ multiplex PCR. The D gene and trimming were derived from the DNA, and the V and J assignments and clone size from that table. The data contain 120,000 to 150,000 clones, around 81% of them seen just once; the ten biggest clones take up about 8%. V gave up 3 bases and J gave up 10 bases, with 9 bases separating them. This CDR3 contains 12 residues. Germline loops: CDR1 LNHDA, CDR2 SQIVND (reference sequence).

The sample comprised peripheral blood. This receptor was obtained from a human donor with acute or convalescent COVID-19. The donor label of this sample is uncertain. The chain has TRBV19 and TRBJ1-4, with D unresolved. The CDR3, as DNA: TGTGCCAGTAGTATGGGTTCGGGAAAACTGTTTTTT. It specifies CASSMGSGKLFF.